Listed below are T cell receptor beta chains from one sample, sequenced in a study of low-dose radiotherapy and immunotherapy resistance in tumors. TCRdb re-derived calls from the reads in MiXCR, one entry per CDR3 protein. Seen here are 95,000 to 100,000 distinct CDR3 sequences, under 25% observed once, and the top ten hold approximately 4%. This sample comprised PBMCs, obtained after low-dose radiotherapy plus immunotherapy. These receptors were taken from a male donor with prostate cancer. Each CDR3 is given without its conserved first and last residue. Rows may omit the clone size; those that give it use once, few, many or a size class.

J	size	V	CDR3
TRBJ2-5	NA	TRBV3-1	ASSQGPGRETQY
TRBJ2-3	many	TRBV5-1	ASSLAFGWDRDTDTQY
TRBJ1-4	NA	TRBV12-3/TRBV12-4	ASSPGTGINEKLF
TRBJ2-3	many	TRBV7-2	ASSLGSGVTDTQY
TRBJ1-2	many	TRBV7-9	ASSFRDSGYT
TRBJ2-1	many	TRBV7-6	ASSLLRESYNEQF
TRBJ1-5	many	TRBV19	ASSARQGTQPQH
TRBJ2-1	many	TRBV13	ATSGRARNEQF
TRBJ1-2	many	TRBV12-3/TRBV12-4	ASVGEAYGYT
TRBJ2-7	few	TRBV5-1	ASSSSQGQGAYEQY
TRBJ2-3	medium-sized	TRBV2	ASRTGSGTDTQY
TRBJ2-1	NA	TRBV12-3/TRBV12-4	ASSFRNPGLAGYSYNEQF
TRBJ2-3	many	TRBV12-3/TRBV12-4	ASSFTLDTQY
TRBJ2-6	many	TRBV5-6	ASSRQLSSGANVLT
TRBJ2-1	many	TRBV11-2	ASSPREDEQF
TRBJ2-7	many	TRBV20-1	SAQGQVNYEQY
TRBJ2-2	many	TRBV5-4	ASSLTDTGELF
TRBJ2-7	many	TRBV3-1	ASSHEGQYEQY
TRBJ2-1	many	TRBV4-1	ASSPLGLRDYNEQF
TRBJ2-3	many	TRBV7-8	ASSLAGGHGTDTQY
TRBJ1-6	many	TRBV6-6	ASRLGLQGANSPLH
TRBJ2-2	many	TRBV30	AWKTGQGAVGELF